This TCR beta chain was found in a study of cytomegalovirus exposure and HLA in healthy donors. Healthy bone marrow donors made up the donor group. Use of 60 Vbeta and 13 Jbeta primers characterized the PCR. Produced via immunoSEQ multiplex PCR; TCRdb's table is partial and in-frame only. The table lists more than 90,000 clones, 82% of them singletons. This TCR came from a man aged 50 to 59 in good health and CMV-seronegative. The specimen sequenced was PBMCs.

The chain's CDR3 is CSVGGAAGALSTGELFF. CDR3 bases: TGCAGCGTTGGTGGTGCGGCAGGGGCGCTTAGCACCGGGGAGCTGTTTTTT. The chain uses TRBV29-1 and TRBJ2-2; D is perhaps TRBD1 (6 bases). This CDR3 has 17 residues. Germline assignment: CDR1 SQVTM and CDR2 ANQGSEA. V lost 4 bases and J lost 4, with 22 bases in between.